This entry features one T cell receptor beta chain sequence. What this receptor recognizes is not known. Base-call qualities are not available, and no considerably larger clone is one nucleotide away. On a MiSeq, deep resolution sequencing aimed for a depth between 1 in 1 million and 1 in 200,000 T cells, with each clonotype covered around 9.2x on average. The immunoSEQ hsTCRB Kit was used to generate the TCR beta libraries. As for the original processing: The data were analyzed with ImmunoSEQ Analyzer and ImmunoSEQ Data Assistant, and V, D and J gene assignments followed IMGT definitions. Clonality, with values ranging from 0 to 1, was calculated as one minus the normalized Shannon entropy of productive rearrangement frequencies. Public clonotype analysis was restricted to overrepresented clonotypes comprising at least 0.05% of each patient's repertoire. Approximately 13 age-matched healthy donor repertoires from immuneACCESS served as clonality controls. Here the immuneACCESS table is served through TCRdb, limited to in-frame sequences with V and J called. Missing clones are a known gap in these copies; in checked studies unresolved V genes cover under half, and the rest lacks a known reason. V and J calls and clone size are given by that table; D and trimming were obtained from the DNA. This sample has about 150,000 clones in its table, and approximately 80% of those were observed once. In total, the top ten clones hold 4.5% to 6.5% of the sample.

This entry belongs to a study of cytotoxic CD8 clonotypes in ibrutinib-treated CLL (dated by TCRdb to 2020 to 2022). About the full investigation: The cohort had ten to twelve relapsed/refractory and about 15 treatment-naive patients; some 17 were IGHV unmutated. Cryopreserved peripheral blood mononuclear cells were obtained before treatment, at response, and at either sustained remission or disease progression. An average of roughly 270,000 productive templates and some 99,000 productive rearrangements was obtained per sample. Response samples were taken after a median of approximately 12 months on treatment, ranging from about 6 to 36 months. Partial responses were observed in approximately 24 patients and complete responses in 2; after a median follow-up of 68 months, remission was maintained in around 14 patients and progression was observed in roughly 12. Longitudinal samples were obtainable from about 30% of the roughly 86 participants in the trial. Patients were still on ibrutinib when every remission and progressive disease sample was collected. Overall results and qualifications from the work: Sampling times were not matched between patients in sustained remission and patients whose disease was progressing, and lymph node repertoires were not examined. Public clonotypes were rare and either shrank or stayed stable during treatment, and the rise in clonality at ibrutinib response reflected expansion of private clonotypes. At ibrutinib response clonality went up, during sustained remission it held steady, and at progression it dropped back toward baseline. At baseline, clonality was higher than in age-matched healthy donors and showed a strong correlation with circulating CD8+ T-cell counts.

Read against the paper, the sample's time point label means: 24 months on ibrutinib. For TCR beta library preparation, about 2.1 micrograms of genomic DNA were extracted from the cryopreserved PBMCs. Longitudinal blood samples from CLL patients on ibrutinib monotherapy underwent high-throughput TCR beta sequencing. The patients were enrolled in a single-center, open-label phase 2 trial of ibrutinib monotherapy. The germline V gene sets CDR1 to LGHNA and CDR2 to YSLEER. V lost 1 base and J lost 4 bases; the stretch between them is 13 bases long. The cysteine opens and the phenylalanine closes a CDR3 of 16 amino acids. Only CDR3 DNA remains: 48 bases, in frame from the first base.

This sample comprised PBMCs, obtained after 24 months of ibrutinib treatment. The V and J genes are TRBV4-3 and TRBJ1-4; matching of 5 bases hints at TRBD1 as the D gene. This receptor was taken from a human donor with chronic lymphocytic leukemia. The nucleotides read TGCGCCAGCAGCCAAGGCTGGGGCCGAGGTAATGAAAAACTGTTTTTT. This codes for CASSQGWGRGNEKLFF.